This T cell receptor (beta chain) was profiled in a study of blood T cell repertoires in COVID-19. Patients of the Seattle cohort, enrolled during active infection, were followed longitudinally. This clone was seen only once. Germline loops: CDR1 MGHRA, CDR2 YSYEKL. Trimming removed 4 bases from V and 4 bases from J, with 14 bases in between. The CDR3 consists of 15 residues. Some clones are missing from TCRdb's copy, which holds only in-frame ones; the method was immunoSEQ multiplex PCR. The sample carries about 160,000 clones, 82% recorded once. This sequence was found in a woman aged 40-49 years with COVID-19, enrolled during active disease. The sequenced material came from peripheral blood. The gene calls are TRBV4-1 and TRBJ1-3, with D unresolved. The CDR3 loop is CASSPPGRVGNTIYF. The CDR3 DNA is TGCGCCAGCAGCCCCCCCGGGAGGGTAGGAAACACCATATATTTT.